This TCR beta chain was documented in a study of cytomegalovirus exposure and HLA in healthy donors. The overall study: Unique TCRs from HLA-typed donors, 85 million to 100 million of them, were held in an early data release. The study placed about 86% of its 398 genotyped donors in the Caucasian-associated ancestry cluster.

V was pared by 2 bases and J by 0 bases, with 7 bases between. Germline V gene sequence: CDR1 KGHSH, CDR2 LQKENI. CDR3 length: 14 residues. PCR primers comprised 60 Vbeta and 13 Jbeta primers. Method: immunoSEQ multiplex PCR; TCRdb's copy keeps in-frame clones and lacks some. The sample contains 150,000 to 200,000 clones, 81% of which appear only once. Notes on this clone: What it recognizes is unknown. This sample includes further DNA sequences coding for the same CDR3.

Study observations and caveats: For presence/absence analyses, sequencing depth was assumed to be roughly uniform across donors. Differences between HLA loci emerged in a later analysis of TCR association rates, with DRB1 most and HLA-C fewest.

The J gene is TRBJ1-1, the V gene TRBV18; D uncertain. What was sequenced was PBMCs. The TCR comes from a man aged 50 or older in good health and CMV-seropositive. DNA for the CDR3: TGTGCCAGCTCACCAGCGATTATGAACACTGAAGCTTTCTTT. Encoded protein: CASSPAIMNTEAFF.